This T cell receptor (beta chain) was obtained from a study of T-cell memory formation after mild COVID-19. There are a few counts of this clonotype. The antigen is unknown. Germline lookup yields CDR1 LGHDT and CDR2 YNNKEL (reference sequence). Deletions cut 3 bases from V and 1 base from J, with 13 bases between. The CDR3 sequence is 15 residues long. Study observations and caveats: Memory from before infection featured some responding clones, which suggests cross-reactive memory joined.

From 5'RACE with constant-segment primers came TCR alpha and TCR beta cDNA libraries that carried sample barcodes and UMIs. TCRdb re-analysed the 5' RACE reads in MiXCR, keeping a single row per CDR3 protein. This sample has 300,000 to 350,000 distinct CDR3 sequences, with roughly 13% found just once. The specimen was PBMCs or a T cell subset sorted from them (not recorded which). The receptor was derived from a man aged 18 to 35 who had mild COVID-19 (a few samples of this study predate the infection). Cell type and time point are not known. The chain is built from TRBV3-1 and TRBJ2-7; D might be TRBD2 (5 bases). The CDR3 is CASSQDSGSSYEQYF. The CDR3 nucleotides read TGTGCCAGCAGCCAGGACTCCGGGTCTTCCTACGAGCAGTACTTC.